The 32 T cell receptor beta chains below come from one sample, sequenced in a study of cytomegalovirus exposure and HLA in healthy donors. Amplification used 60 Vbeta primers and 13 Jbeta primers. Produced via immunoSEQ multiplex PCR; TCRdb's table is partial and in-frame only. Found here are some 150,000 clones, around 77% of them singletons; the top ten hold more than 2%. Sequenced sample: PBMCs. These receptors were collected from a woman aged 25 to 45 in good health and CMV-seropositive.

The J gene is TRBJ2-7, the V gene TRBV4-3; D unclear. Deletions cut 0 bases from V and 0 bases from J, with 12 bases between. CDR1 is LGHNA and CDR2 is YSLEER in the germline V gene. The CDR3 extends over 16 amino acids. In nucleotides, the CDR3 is TGCGCCAGCAGCCAAGATTTGACTCAAAGCTCCTACGAGCAGTACTTC. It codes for CASSQDLTQSSYEQYF.

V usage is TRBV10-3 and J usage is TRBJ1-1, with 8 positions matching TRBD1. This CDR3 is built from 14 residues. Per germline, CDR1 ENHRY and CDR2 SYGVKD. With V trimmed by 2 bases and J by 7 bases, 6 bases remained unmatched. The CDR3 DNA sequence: TGTGCCATCAGTGAGGACAGGGGCGCCGGTGAAGCTTTCTTT. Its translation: CAISEDRGAGEAFF.

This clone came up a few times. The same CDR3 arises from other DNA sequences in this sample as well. This CDR3 is CASSYSTGNTEAFF. In nucleotides, the CDR3 is TGTGCCAGCAGTTACTCGACTGGGAACACTGAAGCTTTCTTT. This chain connects TRBV6-5 to TRBJ1-1; the D is unclear. Trimming removed 0 bases from V and 1 base from J, with 6 bases in between. The CDR3 totals 14 residues. Germline CDR1 is MNHEY and CDR2 is SVGAGI.

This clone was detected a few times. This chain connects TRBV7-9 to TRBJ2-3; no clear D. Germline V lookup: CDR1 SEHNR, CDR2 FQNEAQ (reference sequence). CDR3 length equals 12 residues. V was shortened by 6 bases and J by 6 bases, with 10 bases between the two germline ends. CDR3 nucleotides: TGTGCCAGCAGTTTTGACGGGGATACGCAGTATTTT. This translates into CASSFDGDTQYF.

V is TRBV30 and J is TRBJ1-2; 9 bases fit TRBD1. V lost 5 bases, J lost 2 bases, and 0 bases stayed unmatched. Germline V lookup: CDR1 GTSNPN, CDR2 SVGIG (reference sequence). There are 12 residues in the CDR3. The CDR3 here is CAWDRGNYGYTF. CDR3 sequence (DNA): TGTGCCTGGGACAGGGGGAACTATGGCTACACCTTC.

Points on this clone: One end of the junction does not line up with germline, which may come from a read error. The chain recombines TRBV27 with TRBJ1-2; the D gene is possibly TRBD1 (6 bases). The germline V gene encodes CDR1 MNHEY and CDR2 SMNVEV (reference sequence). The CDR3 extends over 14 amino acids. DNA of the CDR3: TGTGCCAGCAGTTCTATGGGGGCCTCCTATGACTACACCTTC. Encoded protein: CASSSMGASYDYTF.

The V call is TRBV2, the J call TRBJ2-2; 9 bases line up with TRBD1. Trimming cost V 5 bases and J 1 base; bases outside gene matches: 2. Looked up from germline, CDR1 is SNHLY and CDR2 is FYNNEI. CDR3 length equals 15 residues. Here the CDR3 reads CASSPGQGNTGELFF. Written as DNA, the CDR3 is TGTGCCAGCAGTCCGGGACAGGGGAACACCGGGGAGCTGTTTTTT.

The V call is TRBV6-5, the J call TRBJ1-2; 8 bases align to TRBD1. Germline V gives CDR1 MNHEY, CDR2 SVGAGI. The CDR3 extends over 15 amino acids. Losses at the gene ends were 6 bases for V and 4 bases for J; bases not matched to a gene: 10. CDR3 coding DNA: TGTGCCAGCAGCCAACTCTCAGGGGGCGGCTATGGCTACACCTTC. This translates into CASSQLSGGGYGYTF.

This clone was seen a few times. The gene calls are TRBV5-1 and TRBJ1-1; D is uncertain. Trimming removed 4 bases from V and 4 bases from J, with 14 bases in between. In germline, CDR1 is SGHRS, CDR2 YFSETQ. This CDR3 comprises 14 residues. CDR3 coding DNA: TGCGCCAGCAGCCTACAGACCCACGGCACTGAAGCTTTCTTT. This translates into CASSLQTHGTEAFF. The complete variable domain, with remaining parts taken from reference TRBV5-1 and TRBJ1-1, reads KAGVTQTPRYLIKTRGQQVTLSCSPISGHRSVSWYQQTPGQGLQFLFEYFSETQRNKGNFPGRFSGRQFSNSRSEMNVSTLELGDSALYLCASSLQTHGTEAFFGQGTRLTVV.

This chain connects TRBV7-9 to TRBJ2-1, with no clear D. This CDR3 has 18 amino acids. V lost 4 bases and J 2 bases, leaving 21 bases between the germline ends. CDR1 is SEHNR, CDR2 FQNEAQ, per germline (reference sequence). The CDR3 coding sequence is TGTGCCAGCAGCTCCATTTCCAAATACAAACGGGCCTACAATGAGCAGTTCTTC. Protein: CASSSISKYKRAYNEQFF.

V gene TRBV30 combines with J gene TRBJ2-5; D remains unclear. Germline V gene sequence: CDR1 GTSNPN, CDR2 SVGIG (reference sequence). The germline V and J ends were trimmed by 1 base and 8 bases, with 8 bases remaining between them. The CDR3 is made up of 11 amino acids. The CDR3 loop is CAWSGRSTQYF. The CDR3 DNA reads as TGTGCCTGGAGTGGTCGGAGCACCCAGTACTTC. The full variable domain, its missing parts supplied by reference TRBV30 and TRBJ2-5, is SQTIHQWPATLVQPVGSPLSLECTVEGTSNPNLYWYRQAAGRGLQLLFYSVGIGQISSEVPQNLSASRPQDRQFILSSKKLLLSDSGFYLCAWSGRSTQYFGPGTRLLVL.

The DNA for the CDR3 is TGCAGCGTTGAATACAGCACTGAAGCTTTCTTT. Translating gives CSVEYSTEAFF. The rearrangement joins TRBV29-1 to TRBJ1-1, with unresolved D. CDR1 SQVTM and CDR2 ANQGSEA come from the germline V gene. The CDR3 has 11 amino acids. The V end lost 2 bases, the J end lost 4 bases, and 5 bases lay between the germline ends.

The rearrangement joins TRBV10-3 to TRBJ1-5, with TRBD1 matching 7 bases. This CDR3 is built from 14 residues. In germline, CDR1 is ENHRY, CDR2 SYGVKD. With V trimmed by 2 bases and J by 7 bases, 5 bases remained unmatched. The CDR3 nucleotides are TGTGCCATCAGTGAGGACAGGGCTGGACAGCCCCAGCATTTT. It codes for CAISEDRAGQPQHF.

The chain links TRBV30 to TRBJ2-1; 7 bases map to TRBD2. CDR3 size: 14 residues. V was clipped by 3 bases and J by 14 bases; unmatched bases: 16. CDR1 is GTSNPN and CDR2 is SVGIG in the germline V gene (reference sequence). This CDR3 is CAWSHLAGGTRKFF. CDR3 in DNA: TGTGCCTGGAGCCACCTCGCCGGGGGGACGAGGAAGTTCTTC.

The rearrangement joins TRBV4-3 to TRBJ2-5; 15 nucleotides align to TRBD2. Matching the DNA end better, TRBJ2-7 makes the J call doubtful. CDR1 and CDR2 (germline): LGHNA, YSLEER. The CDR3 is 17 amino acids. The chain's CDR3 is CASSPRRTSGRVYEQYF. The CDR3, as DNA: TGCGCCAGCAGCCCCCGTAGGACTAGCGGGAGGGTATACGAGCAGTACTTC.

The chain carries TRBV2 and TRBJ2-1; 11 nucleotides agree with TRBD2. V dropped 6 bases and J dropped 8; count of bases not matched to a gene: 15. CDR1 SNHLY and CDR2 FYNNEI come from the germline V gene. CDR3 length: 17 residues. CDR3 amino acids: CASSAGPELAGVDEQFF. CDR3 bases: TGTGCCAGCAGCGCGGGGCCAGAACTAGCGGGAGTGGATGAGCAGTTCTTC.

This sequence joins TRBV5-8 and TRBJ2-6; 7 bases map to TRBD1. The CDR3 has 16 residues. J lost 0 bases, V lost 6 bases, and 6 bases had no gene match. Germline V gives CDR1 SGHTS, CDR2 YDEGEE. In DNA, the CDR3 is TGTGCCAGCACCAGGACAGGAGACTCTGGGGCCAACGTCCTGACTTTC. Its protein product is CASTRTGDSGANVLTF.

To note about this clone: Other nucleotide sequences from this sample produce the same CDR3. CDR3 in amino acids: CASSESPGNSNQPQHF. Here the CDR3 DNA reads TGCGCCAGCAGTGAGTCCCCCGGGAATAGCAATCAGCCCCAGCATTTT. The chain recombines TRBV10-2 with TRBJ1-5; no firm D call. The germline V and J ends were trimmed by 0 bases and 0 bases, with 9 bases remaining between them. This CDR3 has 16 amino acids. Per the germline V gene, CDR1 is WSHSY and CDR2 is SAAADI.

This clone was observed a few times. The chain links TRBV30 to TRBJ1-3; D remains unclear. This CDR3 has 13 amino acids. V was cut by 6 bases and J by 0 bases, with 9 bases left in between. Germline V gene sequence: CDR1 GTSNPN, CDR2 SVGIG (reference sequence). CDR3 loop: CACPGGSGNTIYF. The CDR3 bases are TGTGCCTGTCCCGGCGGCTCTGGAAACACCATATATTTT.

CDR3 nucleotides: TGTGCCAGCAGCTTATTGGGAGTGGGCTATGGCTACACCTTC. It encodes CASSLLGVGYGYTF. The V gene is TRBV7-2, the J gene TRBJ1-2; no definite D call. The CDR3 extends over 14 amino acids. In germline, CDR1 is SGHTA, CDR2 FQGNSA. V shed 2 bases and J shed 4 bases, with 11 bases lying between them.

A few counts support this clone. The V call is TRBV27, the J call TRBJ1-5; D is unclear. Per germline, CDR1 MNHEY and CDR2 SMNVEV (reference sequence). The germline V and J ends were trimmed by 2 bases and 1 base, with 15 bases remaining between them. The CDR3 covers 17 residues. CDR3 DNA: TGTGCCAGCAGTTTAGCTTGGGGAGGTTTCAGCAATCAGCCCCAGCATTTT. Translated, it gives CASSLAWGGFSNQPQHF.

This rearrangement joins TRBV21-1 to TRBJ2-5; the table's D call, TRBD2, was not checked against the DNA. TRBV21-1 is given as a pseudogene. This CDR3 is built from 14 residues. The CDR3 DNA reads TGTGCCAGCACCCCGACGGGGGATCACGAGACCCAGTACTTC. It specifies CASTPTGDHETQYF.

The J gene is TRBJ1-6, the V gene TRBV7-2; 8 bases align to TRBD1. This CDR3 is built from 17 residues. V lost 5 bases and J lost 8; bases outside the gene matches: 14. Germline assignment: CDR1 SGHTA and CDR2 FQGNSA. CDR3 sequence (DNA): TGTGCCAGCAGCCAAGTGCGACAGGGGATAGGGGATTCACCCCTCCACTTT. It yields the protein CASSQVRQGIGDSPLHF.

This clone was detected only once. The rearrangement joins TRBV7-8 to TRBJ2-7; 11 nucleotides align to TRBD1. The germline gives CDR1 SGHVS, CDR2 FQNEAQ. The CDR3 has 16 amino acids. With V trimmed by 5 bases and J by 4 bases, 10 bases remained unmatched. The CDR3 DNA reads TGTGCCAGCAGCCCTATTTGGACAGGGGGCGGGTACGAGCAGTACTTC. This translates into CASSPIWTGGGYEQYF.

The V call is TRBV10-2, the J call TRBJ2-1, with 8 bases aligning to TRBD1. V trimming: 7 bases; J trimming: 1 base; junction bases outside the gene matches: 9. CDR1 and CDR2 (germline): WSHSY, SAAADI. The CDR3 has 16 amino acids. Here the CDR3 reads CASIIDRGGSYNEQFF. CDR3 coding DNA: TGCGCCAGCATTATAGACAGGGGAGGATCCTACAATGAGCAGTTCTTC.

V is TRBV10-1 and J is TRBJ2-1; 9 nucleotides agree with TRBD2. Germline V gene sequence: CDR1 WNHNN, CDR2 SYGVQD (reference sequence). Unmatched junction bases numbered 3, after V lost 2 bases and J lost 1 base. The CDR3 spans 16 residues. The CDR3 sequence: CASSEDSGSSYNEQFF. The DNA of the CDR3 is TGCGCCAGCAGTGAGGATAGCGGGAGTTCCTACAATGAGCAGTTCTTC.

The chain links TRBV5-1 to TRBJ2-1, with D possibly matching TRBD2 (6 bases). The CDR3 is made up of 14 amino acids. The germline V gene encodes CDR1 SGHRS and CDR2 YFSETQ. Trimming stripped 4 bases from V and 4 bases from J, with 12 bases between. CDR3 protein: CASSGSAGYNEQFF. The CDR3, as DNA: TGCGCCAGCAGCGGATCTGCGGGGTACAATGAGCAGTTCTTC.

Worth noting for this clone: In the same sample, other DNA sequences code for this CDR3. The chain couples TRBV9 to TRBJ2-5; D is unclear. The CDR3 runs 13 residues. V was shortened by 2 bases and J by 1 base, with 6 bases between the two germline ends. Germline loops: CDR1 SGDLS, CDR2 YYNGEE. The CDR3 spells CASSVSGQETQYF. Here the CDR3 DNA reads TGTGCCAGCAGCGTTTCAGGCCAAGAGACCCAGTACTTC.

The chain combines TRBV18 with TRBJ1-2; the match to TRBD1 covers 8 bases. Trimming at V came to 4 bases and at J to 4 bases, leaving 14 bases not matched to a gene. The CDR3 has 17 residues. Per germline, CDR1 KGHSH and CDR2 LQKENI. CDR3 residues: CASSRPGQVGPTYGYTF. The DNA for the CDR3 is TGTGCCAGCTCACGACCGGGACAGGTAGGACCGACCTATGGCTACACCTTC.

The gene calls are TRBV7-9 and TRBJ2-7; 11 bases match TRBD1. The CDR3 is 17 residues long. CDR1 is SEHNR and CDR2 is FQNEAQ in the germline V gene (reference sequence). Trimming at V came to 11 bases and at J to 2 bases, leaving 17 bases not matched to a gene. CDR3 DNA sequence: TGTGCCGGAGGCGGGGACAGGGGGATCGGCTCCCCCTACGAGCAGTACTTC. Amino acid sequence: CAGGGDRGIGSPYEQYF. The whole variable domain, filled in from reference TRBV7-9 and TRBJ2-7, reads DTGVSQNPRHKITKRGQNVTFRCDPISEHNRLYWYRQTLGQGPEFLTYFQNEAQLEKSRLLSDRFSAERPKGSFSTLEIQRTEQGDSAMYLCAGGGDRGIGSPYEQYFGPGTRLTVT.

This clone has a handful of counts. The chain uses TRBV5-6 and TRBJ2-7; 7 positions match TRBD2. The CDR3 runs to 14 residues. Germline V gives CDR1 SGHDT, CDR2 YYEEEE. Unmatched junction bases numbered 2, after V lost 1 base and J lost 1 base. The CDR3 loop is CASSLRTRSYEQYF. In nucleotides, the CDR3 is TGTGCCAGCAGCTTGCGGACTAGGTCCTACGAGCAGTACTTC.

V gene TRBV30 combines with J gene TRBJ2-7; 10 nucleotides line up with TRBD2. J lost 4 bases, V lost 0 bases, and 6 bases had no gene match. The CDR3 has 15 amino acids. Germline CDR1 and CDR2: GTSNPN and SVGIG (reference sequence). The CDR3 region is CAWSVPSSGSYEQYF. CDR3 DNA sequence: TGTGCCTGGAGTGTACCCTCTAGCGGGAGTTACGAGCAGTACTTC.